Following are 23 T cell receptor beta chains from one sample sequenced in a study of blood T cell repertoires in COVID-19. The data were produced by immunoSEQ multiplex PCR, yet TCRdb's version contains in-frame clones alone and is incomplete. The sample includes about 220,000 clones, about 85% of them seen just once. The material sequenced was peripheral blood. Source of these receptors: a man over 45 who had recovered from COVID-19.

J is TRBJ2-7 and V is TRBV7-2, with D possibly TRBD2 on 6 matching bases. CDR3 length: 15 residues. CDR1 SGHTA and CDR2 FQGNSA come from the germline V gene. The V end was cut by 5 bases, the J end by 2 bases, with 16 bases between. The CDR3 loop reads CASSLQGGTPYEQYF. The CDR3, as DNA: TGTGCCAGCAGCCTCCAAGGAGGGACCCCCTACGAGCAGTACTTC.

V is TRBV28 and J is TRBJ2-7; 8 bases line up with TRBD1. The CDR3 is 15 amino acids. CDR1 and CDR2 from the germline V gene are MDHEN and SYDVKM. Trimming took 3 bases from V and 0 from J; bases not matched to a gene: 4. The chain's CDR3 is CASSLEGTGSYEQYF. The CDR3 DNA sequence: TGTGCCAGCAGTTTGGAGGGGACAGGCTCCTACGAGCAGTACTTC. Full variable domain (missing parts from reference TRBV28 and TRBJ2-7): DVKVTQSSRYLVKRTGEKVFLECVQDMDHENMFWYRQDPGLGLRLIYFSYDVKMKEKGDIPEGYSVSREKKERFSLILESASTNQTSMYLCASSLEGTGSYEQYFGPGTRLTVT.

This clone was detected only once. The rearrangement links TRBV3-1 (or the pseudogene TRBV3-2) to TRBJ2-3; D is undetermined. The CDR3 extends over 11 amino acids. V lost 4 bases and J 7 bases, leaving 6 bases between the germline ends. CDR1 and CDR2 from the germline V gene are LGHDT and YNNKEL (reference sequence). CDR3 coding DNA: TGTGCCAGCAGCCTGGAGTATACGCAGTATTTT. Protein product: CASSLEYTQYF.

V usage is TRBV28 and J usage is TRBJ2-3; TRBD2 is a possible D gene (5 bases). Looked up from germline, CDR1 is MDHEN and CDR2 is SYDVKM. The CDR3 extends over 17 amino acids. V lost 5 bases and J 9 bases, leaving 27 bases between the germline ends. The CDR3 DNA sequence: TGTGCCAGCAGTCCTTACGGTGGGAGTTTTACCACCGGCACGCAGTATTTT. Translating gives CASSPYGGSFTTGTQYF. Full variable domain (remainder filled in from reference TRBV28 and TRBJ2-3): DVKVTQSSRYLVKRTGEKVFLECVQDMDHENMFWYRQDPGLGLRLIYFSYDVKMKEKGDIPEGYSVSREKKERFSLILESASTNQTSMYLCASSPYGGSFTTGTQYFGPGTRLTVL.

The chain uses TRBV7-6 and TRBJ2-7; 7 nucleotides align to TRBD1. CDR3 length: 16 amino acids. Germline V gene data show CDR1 as SGHVS and CDR2 as FNYEAQ. Germline trimming cut 1 base from V and 0 bases from J; bases unmatched to any gene: 6. CDR3 bases: TGTGCCAGCAGCTTAGGGGCGGCAGGGGGCTCCTACGAGCAGTACTTC. It codes for CASSLGAAGGSYEQYF.

The genes are TRBV11-2 and TRBJ2-7; D is possibly TRBD2 (6 bases). V shed 1 base and J shed 0 bases, with 13 bases lying between them. Germline V CDR1 and CDR2: SGHAT, FQNNGV. This CDR3 region has 16 residues. The CDR3 region is CASSLGFGLTSYEQYF. CDR3 in DNA: TGTGCCAGCAGCTTAGGATTCGGACTAACCTCCTACGAGCAGTACTTC.

The V call is TRBV3-1 (or the pseudogene TRBV3-2), the J call TRBJ2-7; 9 nucleotides line up with TRBD1. The ends lost 4 bases at V and 2 bases at J; junction bases unmatched: 6. Germline CDR1 LGHDT, CDR2 YNNKEL (reference sequence). This CDR3 region has 15 residues. The CDR3: CASSPITGGAYEQYF. Written as DNA, the CDR3 is TGTGCCAGCAGCCCGATAACAGGGGGCGCCTACGAGCAGTACTTC.

At least ten counts were recorded for this clone. The J gene is TRBJ2-3, the V gene TRBV2; maybe TRBD1 (6 bases). The CDR3 length is 12 residues. CDR1 and CDR2 (germline): SNHLY, FYNNEI. The V gene lost 7 bases and the J gene lost 8 bases, with 13 bases spanning the gap. In DNA form, the CDR3 reads TGTGCCAGCAATCCAGGGGCGGGTACGCAGTATTTT. Its protein is CASNPGAGTQYF.

This sequence joins TRBV3-1 (or the pseudogene TRBV3-2) and TRBJ2-3; TRBD2 agrees at 9 bases. Germline values: CDR1 LGHDT, CDR2 YNNKEL (reference sequence). There are 16 residues in the CDR3. The V segment lost 1 base and the J segment 3 bases; nucleotides outside the gene matches: 5. The CDR3, as DNA: TGTGCCAGCAGCCAAGTAGCGGGAGTGCGGACAGATACGCAGTATTTT. This gives the protein CASSQVAGVRTDTQYF.

The chain has TRBV19 and TRBJ1-5; 7 nucleotides agree with TRBD1. With V trimmed by 5 bases and J by 4 bases, 8 bases remained unmatched. Germline CDR1 LNHDA, CDR2 SQIVND (reference sequence). This CDR3 comprises 15 residues. The CDR3 is CASSSTGLGNQPQHF. DNA of the CDR3: TGTGCCAGTAGTTCGACAGGGTTGGGGAATCAGCCCCAGCATTTT.

This chain uses TRBV7-2 with TRBJ2-3; 10 nucleotides line up with TRBD2. The CDR3 extends over 15 amino acids. Trimming at V came to 2 bases and at J to 8 bases, leaving 7 bases not matched to a gene. Germline CDR1 SGHTA, CDR2 FQGNSA. In DNA form, the CDR3 reads TGTGCCAGCAGCTTAAGCGGGAGGGGTCAGGGTACGCAGTATTTT. It specifies CASSLSGRGQGTQYF. The whole variable domain, remainder taken from reference TRBV7-2 and TRBJ2-3, is GAGVSQSPSNKVTEKGKDVELRCDPISGHTALYWYRQSLGQGLEFLIYFQGNSAPDKSGLPSDRFSAERTGGSVSTLTIQRTQQEDSAVYLCASSLSGRGQGTQYFGPGTRLTVL.

CDR3 sequence (DNA): TGTGCCAGCAGCTTCAGGCCTTATAGGGAGGGACCCCAAGAGACCCAGTACTTC. It specifies CASSFRPYREGPQETQYF. The gene calls are TRBV7-9 and TRBJ2-5; 7 positions agree with TRBD2. CDR1 is SEHNR, CDR2 FQNEAQ, per germline (reference sequence). The CDR3 is made up of 18 amino acids. Unmatched junction bases numbered 14, after V lost 3 bases and J lost 1 base.

V gene TRBV6-6 combines with J gene TRBJ2-7; TRBD2 matches 9 bases. This CDR3 spans 15 amino acids. Trimming removed 6 bases from V and 3 bases from J; junction bases left unmatched: 9. Germline-derived CDR1 and CDR2 are MNHNY and SVGAGI (reference sequence). DNA for the CDR3: TGTGCCAGCAGATTATTAGCGGGAGTGGGCTACGAGCAGTACTTC. Translated, it gives CASRLLAGVGYEQYF.

In DNA, the CDR3 is TGTGCCAGCAGCTTGTTTATTGGAGTCGGGACAGGGAATTATTCACCCCTCCACTTT. It yields the protein CASSLFIGVGTGNYSPLHF. The chain combines TRBV5-4 with TRBJ1-6; TRBD1 agrees at 9 bases. The CDR3 totals 19 residues. Trimming removed 1 base from V and 8 bases from J; junction bases left unmatched: 16. Germline V lookup: CDR1 SGHNT, CDR2 YYREEE (reference sequence). The full variable domain, in which reference TRBV5-4 and TRBJ1-6 provide the parts outside the CDR3, is ETGVTQSPTHLIKTRGQQVTLRCSSQSGHNTVSWYQQALGQGPQFIFQYYREEENGRGNFPPRFSGLQFPNYSSELNVNALELDDSALYLCASSLFIGVGTGNYSPLHFGNGTRLTVT.

The chain uses TRBV28 and TRBJ2-3; the D is unclear. The germline gives CDR1 MDHEN, CDR2 SYDVKM. V lost 2 bases and J 5 bases, leaving 14 bases between the germline ends. The CDR3 contains 15 residues. CDR3 region: CASSLRLWAGDTQYF. The CDR3 DNA follows: TGTGCCAGCAGTTTAAGGTTATGGGCTGGAGATACGCAGTATTTT. The full variable domain, with the rest looked up from reference TRBV28 and TRBJ2-3, is DVKVTQSSRYLVKRTGEKVFLECVQDMDHENMFWYRQDPGLGLRLIYFSYDVKMKEKGDIPEGYSVSREKKERFSLILESASTNQTSMYLCASSLRLWAGDTQYFGPGTRLTVL.

This chain connects TRBV19 to TRBJ2-2, with D possibly TRBD2 on 6 matching bases. Germline V gives CDR1 LNHDA, CDR2 SQIVND (reference sequence). V lost 5 bases and J 6 bases, leaving 10 bases between the germline ends. The CDR3 contains 13 residues. The CDR3 nucleotides are TGTGCCAGTAGTTCCAGCGGGCCCGGGGAGCTGTTTTTT. The encoded protein is CASSSSGPGELFF.

The V and J genes are TRBV7-2 and TRBJ1-5; the D is unclear. Germline V gene lookup returns CDR1 SGHTA and CDR2 FQGNSA. V dropped 0 bases and J dropped 3 bases, with 9 bases sitting between them. The CDR3 length is 15 residues. The CDR3 loop is CASSLARAANQPQHF. The CDR3 nucleotides are TGTGCCAGCAGCTTAGCGCGGGCGGCCAATCAGCCCCAGCATTTT.

The chain combines TRBV19 with TRBJ2-5; 10 bases line up with TRBD1. Trimming cost V 7 bases and J 5 bases; bases outside gene matches: 7. Looked up from germline, CDR1 is LNHDA and CDR2 is SQIVND (reference sequence). CDR3 size: 14 residues. The CDR3 sequence is CASTDRGSLETQYF. The CDR3 nucleotides read TGTGCCAGTACGGACAGGGGGTCTTTGGAGACCCAGTACTTC.

The rearrangement uses TRBV7-2 and TRBJ1-2; no reliable D call. CDR3 size: 12 residues. The V gene's germline CDR1 is SGHTA and CDR2 FQGNSA. V lost 3 bases to trimming and J lost 1 base, with 3 bases between them. Written as DNA, the CDR3 is TGTGCCAGCAGCTTTAATAACTATGGCTACACCTTC. Translation: CASSFNNYGYTF.

J is TRBJ2-3 and V is TRBV27, with D possibly being TRBD2 (6 bases). Germline V gene sequence: CDR1 MNHEY, CDR2 SMNVEV (reference sequence). The germline V and J ends were trimmed by 6 bases and 0 bases, with 10 bases remaining between them. This CDR3 comprises 14 residues. The CDR3 region is CASRGLASTDTQYF. For the CDR3, the DNA is TGTGCCAGCAGGGGCCTAGCGAGCACAGATACGCAGTATTTT.

This clone was found a few times. V gene TRBV20-1 combines with J gene TRBJ2-7; no clear D gene. Trimming removed 8 bases from V and 4 bases from J, with 12 bases in between. The CDR3 is made up of 11 amino acids. Per germline, CDR1 DFQATT and CDR2 SNEGSKA (reference sequence). The CDR3: CSSYGAYEQYF. The DNA for the CDR3 is TGCAGTTCATACGGAGCGTACGAGCAGTACTTC.

The chain links TRBV30 to TRBJ1-6; the match to TRBD1 covers 9 bases. Germline V gives CDR1 GTSNPN, CDR2 SVGIG (reference sequence). The CDR3 is 15 residues long. Germline trimming cut 2 bases from V and 7 bases from J; bases unmatched to any gene: 6. CDR3: CAWSPRTGVNSPLHF. CDR3 sequence (DNA): TGTGCCTGGAGTCCCCGGACAGGGGTAAATTCACCCCTCCACTTT.

The rearrangement links TRBV29-1 to TRBJ2-7; 9 bases are shared with TRBD1. Germline CDR1 reads SQVTM; CDR2 reads ANQGSEA. CDR3 size: 14 residues. J lost 3 bases, V lost 6 bases, and 9 bases had no gene match. CDR3 loop: CSVDVTGGNYEQYF. The DNA for the CDR3 is TGCAGCGTGGATGTGACAGGGGGGAACTACGAGCAGTACTTC.